Listed below are T cell receptor beta chains from one sample, sequenced in a study of CD8+ T cells in alopecia areata. Produced via immunoSEQ multiplex PCR; TCRdb's table is partial and in-frame only. The profile covers some 210,000 clones, with about 53% appearing a single time and 0.4% to 0.55% taken by the ten largest. Sequencing was performed on CD4+ T cells sorted from blood, taken at week 0. Source of these receptors: a human donor with alopecia areata. The CDR3 runs from the conserved cysteine through the conserved F or W. D genes are given only for firm matches. A clone size is listed for some rows: how often the clone was seen (once, few, many), or a class if it is expanded.

J gene: TRBJ2-3
D gene: .
clone size: .
V gene: TRBV7-9
CDR3 DNA: TGTGCCAGCAGCTTAGCCATTACAGATACGCAGTATTTT
CDR3 protein: CASSLAITDTQYF

J gene: TRBJ2-7
D gene: .
clone size: .
V gene: TRBV5-6
CDR3 DNA: TGTGCCAGCAGCTTGACGGGAGCCGCCTACGAGCAGTACTTC
CDR3 protein: CASSLTGAAYEQYF

J gene: TRBJ1-5
D gene: .
clone size: .
V gene: TRBV6-6
CDR3 DNA: TGTGCCAGCAGTTACCTGCGTAGCAATCAGCCCCAGCATTTT
CDR3 protein: CASSYLRSNQPQHF

J gene: TRBJ2-3
D gene: TRBD1
clone size: few
V gene: TRBV7-8
CDR3 DNA: TGTGCCAGCAGCACATACAGGGGTAGCACAGATACGCAGTATTTT
CDR3 protein: CASSTYRGSTDTQYF

J gene: TRBJ1-2
D gene: TRBD1
clone size: .
V gene: TRBV27
CDR3 DNA: TGTGCCAGCAGTTTTCGGGACAGGGACGGCTACACCTTC
CDR3 protein: CASSFRDRDGYTF

J gene: TRBJ2-2
D gene: .
clone size: .
V gene: TRBV28
CDR3 DNA: TGTGCCAGCACCCCGGGACTGCGAACCGGGGAGCTGTTTTTT
CDR3 protein: CASTPGLRTGELFF

J gene: TRBJ2-3
D gene: .
clone size: .
V gene: TRBV30
CDR3 DNA: TGTGCCTGGAGTACCCCCTGGCTAAGCACAGATACGCAGTATTTT
CDR3 protein: CAWSTPWLSTDTQYF

J gene: TRBJ1-1
D gene: .
clone size: .
V gene: TRBV29-1
CDR3 DNA: TGCAGCGTTGAGGGCAGGCTGAACACTGAAGCTTTCTTT
CDR3 protein: CSVEGRLNTEAFF

J gene: TRBJ2-7
D gene: TRBD2
clone size: .
V gene: TRBV19
CDR3 DNA: TGTGCCAGTAGTTTAGGGACTAGCGGGAGCCGCTCCTACGAGCAGTACTTC
CDR3 protein: CASSLGTSGSRSYEQYF

J gene: TRBJ2-1
D gene: .
clone size: .
V gene: TRBV11-2
CDR3 DNA: TGTGCCAGCAGCTTAGGTCAGCACCCTACATACAATGAGCAGTTCTTC
CDR3 protein: CASSLGQHPTYNEQFF

J gene: TRBJ1-5
D gene: .
clone size: once
V gene: TRBV27
CDR3 DNA: TGTGCCAGCATGGGCAGGGCGGATCAGCCCCAGCATTTT
CDR3 protein: CASMGRADQPQHF

J gene: TRBJ1-5
D gene: .
clone size: once
V gene: TRBV30
CDR3 DNA: TGTGCCTGGAGTGTAGGCGGTCTCAGGGACAATCAGCCCCAGCATTTT
CDR3 protein: CAWSVGGLRDNQPQHF

J gene: TRBJ2-7
D gene: TRBD2
clone size: few
V gene: TRBV25-1
CDR3 DNA: TGTGCCAGCAGTGAGGAGGGGACTACCTACGAGCAGTACTTC
CDR3 protein: CASSEEGTTYEQYF

J gene: TRBJ1-2
D gene: .
clone size: .
V gene: TRBV6-5
CDR3 DNA: TGTGCCAGCACCCCAGAAGGTGGGAGCTATGGCTACACCTTC
CDR3 protein: CASTPEGGSYGYTF

J gene: TRBJ2-2
D gene: TRBD2
clone size: .
V gene: TRBV5-1
CDR3 DNA: TGCGCCAGCAGAAACGGACTAGCGGGAACCACCGGGGAGCTGTTTTTT
CDR3 protein: CASRNGLAGTTGELFF

J gene: TRBJ1-1
D gene: .
clone size: .
V gene: TRBV30
CDR3 DNA: TGTGCCTGGAGTTCAAAGACAGACGCCAAGAATGAAGCTTTCTTT
CDR3 protein: CAWSSKTDAKNEAFF

J gene: TRBJ2-1
D gene: .
clone size: .
V gene: TRBV25-1
CDR3 DNA: TGTGCCAGCAGTGACCGGAGGGAGCAGTTCTTC
CDR3 protein: CASSDRREQFF

J gene: TRBJ2-1
D gene: .
clone size: .
V gene: TRBV30
CDR3 DNA: TGTGCCTGGAGCCCCCCGAGACCCGACCCCTTCTACAATGAGCAGTTCTTC
CDR3 protein: CAWSPPRPDPFYNEQFF

J gene: TRBJ2-2
D gene: .
clone size: .
V gene: TRBV10-1
CDR3 DNA: TGCGCCAGCAGTGTACTGGGGGTCGCCGGGGAGCTGTTTTTT
CDR3 protein: CASSVLGVAGELFF

J gene: TRBJ2-6
D gene: .
clone size: .
V gene: TRBV6-5
CDR3 DNA: TGTGCCAGCAGTGTACAGGGCTCTGGGGCCAACGTCCTGACTTTC
CDR3 protein: CASSVQGSGANVLTF

J gene: TRBJ1-2
D gene: TRBD1
clone size: .
V gene: TRBV6-5
CDR3 DNA: TGTGCCAGCAGCACAGGGGGCTATGGCTACACCTTC
CDR3 protein: CASSTGGYGYTF

J gene: TRBJ2-1
D gene: TRBD2
clone size: .
V gene: TRBV5-1
CDR3 DNA: TGCGCCAGCAGCTTGGAGAAGGCGGGAGCAGATGAGCAGTTCTTC
CDR3 protein: CASSLEKAGADEQFF

J gene: TRBJ1-1
D gene: .
clone size: .
V gene: TRBV29-1
CDR3 DNA: TGCAGCGTTCGTCGGGTCATACTCGGGGCGATCTTT
CDR3 protein: CSVRRVILGAIF

J gene: TRBJ2-5
D gene: .
clone size: .
V gene: TRBV5-1
CDR3 DNA: TGCGCCAGCAGCTTGGAGAGGGCAGAGACCCAGTACTTC
CDR3 protein: CASSLERAETQYF

J gene: TRBJ2-7
D gene: .
clone size: .
V gene: TRBV11-2
CDR3 DNA: TGTGCCAGCAGCCTTCACAGTTCCTACGAGCAGTACTTC
CDR3 protein: CASSLHSSYEQYF

J gene: TRBJ1-1
D gene: .
clone size: few
V gene: TRBV4-1
CDR3 DNA: TGCGCCAGCAGCCAAGAAGGTCAGGAAGCTTTCTTT
CDR3 protein: CASSQEGQEAFF

J gene: TRBJ2-3
D gene: .
clone size: .
V gene: TRBV7-2
CDR3 DNA: TGTGCCAGCAGCTCCGGGGACTCCCGTCGAGATACGCAGTATTTT
CDR3 protein: CASSSGDSRRDTQYF

J gene: TRBJ1-2
D gene: .
clone size: .
V gene: TRBV29-1
CDR3 DNA: TGCAGCGATAAGGCCGTTTGGGGCTACACCTTC
CDR3 protein: CSDKAVWGYTF

J gene: TRBJ2-5
D gene: .
clone size: few
V gene: TRBV5-1
CDR3 DNA: TGCGCCAGCAGCTTGGCCTCCCGGCAGAAAGAGACCCAGTACTTC
CDR3 protein: CASSLASRQKETQYF

J gene: TRBJ1-5
D gene: .
clone size: .
V gene: TRBV7-2
CDR3 DNA: TGTGCCAGCAGCTCATGGGGGGGAAATCAGCCCCAGCATTTT
CDR3 protein: CASSSWGGNQPQHF

J gene: TRBJ2-6
D gene: .
clone size: .
V gene: TRBV30
CDR3 DNA: TGTGCCTGGAGCCCCGGGACCTCTGGGGCCAACGTCCTGACTTTC
CDR3 protein: CAWSPGTSGANVLTF

J gene: TRBJ2-1
D gene: TRBD2
clone size: .
V gene: TRBV5-4
CDR3 DNA: TGTGCCAGCAAAGTAGCGGGGGACAATGAGCAGTTCTTC
CDR3 protein: CASKVAGDNEQFF

J gene: TRBJ2-3
D gene: .
clone size: few
V gene: TRBV20-1
CDR3 DNA: TGCAGTGCTATCGGAGCGGATACGCAGTATTTT
CDR3 protein: CSAIGADTQYF

J gene: TRBJ1-2
D gene: .
clone size: .
V gene: TRBV11-2
CDR3 DNA: TGTGCCAGCAGCCCGAATCTTGAAGGCTACACCTTC
CDR3 protein: CASSPNLEGYTF

J gene: TRBJ2-3
D gene: .
clone size: .
V gene: TRBV11-2
CDR3 DNA: TGTGCCAGCAGCTCTCAGGGCACAGATACGCAGTATTTT
CDR3 protein: CASSSQGTDTQYF

J gene: TRBJ1-2
D gene: .
clone size: .
V gene: TRBV30
CDR3 DNA: TGTGCCTGGAGATACGGTCCCCGAGACACCTTC
CDR3 protein: CAWRYGPRDTF

J gene: TRBJ1-2
D gene: TRBD1
clone size: few
V gene: TRBV6-5
CDR3 DNA: TGTGCCAGCACAAAGGGGGCCTTCGGCTACACCTTC
CDR3 protein: CASTKGAFGYTF

J gene: TRBJ2-7
D gene: .
clone size: .
V gene: TRBV5-1
CDR3 DNA: TGCGCCAGCTCCCAGGGGCATACGAGCTCCTACGAGCAGTACTTC
CDR3 protein: CASSQGHTSSYEQYF

J gene: TRBJ1-2
D gene: .
clone size: once
V gene: TRBV29-1
CDR3 DNA: TGCAGCGTTGACCCGGGCAGCTATGGCTACACCTTC
CDR3 protein: CSVDPGSYGYTF

J gene: TRBJ2-1
D gene: .
clone size: .
V gene: TRBV11-2
CDR3 DNA: TGTGCCAGCAGCTTAGATCGGGTTCCGGGCAATGAGCAGTTCTTC
CDR3 protein: CASSLDRVPGNEQFF

J gene: TRBJ1-5
D gene: .
clone size: .
V gene: TRBV18
CDR3 DNA: TGTGCCAGCTCACCAAGTAGCAATCAGCCCCAGCATTTT
CDR3 protein: CASSPSSNQPQHF

J gene: TRBJ2-5
D gene: TRBD2
clone size: few
V gene: TRBV29-1
CDR3 DNA: TGCAGCGCCCCACTAGCGGGAGGAAGGCGGGAGACCCAGTACTTC
CDR3 protein: CSAPLAGGRRETQYF

J gene: TRBJ2-3
D gene: TRBD2
clone size: .
V gene: TRBV5-1
CDR3 DNA: TGCGCCAGCAGCCCGGACGGCGGGAGGGCCGGGAGAACAGATACGCAGTATTTT
CDR3 protein: CASSPDGGRAGRTDTQYF

J gene: TRBJ2-7
D gene: TRBD2
clone size: .
V gene: TRBV6-5
CDR3 DNA: TGTGCCAGCAGTTACTCGGCGGGAGGGTACTACGAGCAGTACTTC
CDR3 protein: CASSYSAGGYYEQYF